Here is one TCR beta chain with its context. Its target is unknown. The sample originates from a study of post-analysis software for immune sequencing data. Study information: The patients showed relapsing-remitting, secondary progressive and progressive-relapsing multiple sclerosis courses.

Study-wide points: Four to six TRBV segments were more frequent in patients than controls; TRBV5-6, TRBV5-1 and TRBV20-1 belonged to this group. The authors found that F measure strongly co-clustered same-batch samples. Normalized Chao1 diversity was significantly reduced in patients versus controls.

Libraries were made from TCR beta cDNA, and they carried unique molecular identifiers. Researchers reported a few hundred thousand cDNA molecules coming from around 1 to 10 million T cells. TCRdb reanalysed the PCR reads using MiXCR and keeps one entry per CDR3 protein. Found here are some 800,000 distinct CDR3 sequences, about 43% of them singletons; the top ten hold 4% to 5%. The CDR3 extends over 14 amino acids. V was trimmed by 4 bases and J by 1 base, leaving 11 bases between them. CDR1 is SGHRS, CDR2 YFSETQ, per germline. Material: blood. This chain joins TRBV5-1 and TRBJ2-5; the D is unclear. The TCR sequence derives from a girl aged 10 to 17 with multiple sclerosis. For the CDR3, the DNA is TGCGCCAGCAGCCGACGACACGTCCAAGAGACCCAGTACTTC. It translates to CASSRRHVQETQYF.